What follows is one T cell receptor beta chain and its context. This sample was included in a study of human T cells and chemical hapten exposure. At the level of the study: Weekly diphenylcyclopropenone doses were given to patients' scalps across the roughly 25-week study. The variation in per-sample TCR yields arose mainly from small differences in pooled library volumes. The patients, most of them female, presented with alopecia areata, totalis or universalis.

V was pared by 5 bases and J by 2 bases, with 2 bases of the junction left unmatched. The length of the CDR3 is 14 residues. Germline-derived CDR1 and CDR2 are ENHRY and SYGVKD. TCRdb recomputed calls from the RACE reads with MiXCR, one row per CDR3 protein. The sample includes approximately 82,000 distinct CDR3 sequences, 6.6% of them seen just once. Time point denoted: patch test 2, 6 weeks after DPC sensitization. Treatment noted: therapeutic diphenylcyclopropenone sensitization with weekly scalp DPC. The donor pool consisted of alopecia patients aged 18 to 70 years, considered suitable for DPC. The chain carries TRBV10-3 and TRBJ1-2; 10 nucleotides agree with TRBD1. The sequenced sample was whole blood, obtained in connection with sensitization to the hapten diphenylcyclopropenone (DPC). The origin of this receptor is a woman aged 25 to 39 with alopecia areata. Some clones in this sample may be carry-over from other donors' samples. The DNA of the CDR3 is TGTGCCATCAGTCAGGACAGGGGGAACTATGGCTACACCTTC. This codes for CAISQDRGNYGYTF.